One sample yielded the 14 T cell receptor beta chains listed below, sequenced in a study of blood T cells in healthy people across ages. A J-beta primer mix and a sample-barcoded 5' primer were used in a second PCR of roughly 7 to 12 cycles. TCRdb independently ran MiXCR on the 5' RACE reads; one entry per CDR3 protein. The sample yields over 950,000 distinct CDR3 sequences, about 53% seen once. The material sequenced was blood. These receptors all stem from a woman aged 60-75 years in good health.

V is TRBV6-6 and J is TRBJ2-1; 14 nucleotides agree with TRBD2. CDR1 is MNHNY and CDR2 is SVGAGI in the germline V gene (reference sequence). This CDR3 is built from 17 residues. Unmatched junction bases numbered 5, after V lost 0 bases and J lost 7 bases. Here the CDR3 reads CASSYSRLAGGGNEQFF. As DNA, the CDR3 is TGTGCCAGCAGTTACTCAAGACTAGCGGGAGGGGGTAATGAGCAGTTCTTC.

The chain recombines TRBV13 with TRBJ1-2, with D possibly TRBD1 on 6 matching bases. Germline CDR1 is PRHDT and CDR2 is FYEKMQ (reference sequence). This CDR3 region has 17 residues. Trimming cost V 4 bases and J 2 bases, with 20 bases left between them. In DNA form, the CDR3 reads TGTGCCAGCAGCTGGGTCGGTTCGCAGGGGTGGAACTATGGCTACACCTTC. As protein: CASSWVGSQGWNYGYTF.

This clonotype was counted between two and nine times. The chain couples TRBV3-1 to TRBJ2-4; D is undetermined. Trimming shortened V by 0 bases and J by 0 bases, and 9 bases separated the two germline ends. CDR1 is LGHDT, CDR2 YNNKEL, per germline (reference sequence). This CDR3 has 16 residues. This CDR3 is CASSQEGLVAKNIQYF. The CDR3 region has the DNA TGTGCCAGCAGCCAAGAAGGGCTAGTAGCCAAAAACATTCAGTACTTC.

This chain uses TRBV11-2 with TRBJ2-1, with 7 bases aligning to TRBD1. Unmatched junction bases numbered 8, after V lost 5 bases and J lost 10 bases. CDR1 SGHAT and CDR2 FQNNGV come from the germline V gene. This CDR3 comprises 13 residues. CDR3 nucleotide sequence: TGTGCCAGCAGCATACAGGGGCAGGGGGAGCAGTTCTTC. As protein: CASSIQGQGEQFF.

CDR3 protein: CSVGETSKAKNIQYF. The CDR3 coding sequence is TGCAGCGTTGGGGAGACGAGTAAGGCCAAAAACATTCAGTACTTC. The chain joins TRBV29-1 to TRBJ2-4; TRBD2 might be the D (5 bases). From germline, CDR1 is SQVTM and CDR2 ANQGSEA. V gave up 4 bases and J gave up 1 base, with 14 bases separating them. This CDR3 spans 15 amino acids.

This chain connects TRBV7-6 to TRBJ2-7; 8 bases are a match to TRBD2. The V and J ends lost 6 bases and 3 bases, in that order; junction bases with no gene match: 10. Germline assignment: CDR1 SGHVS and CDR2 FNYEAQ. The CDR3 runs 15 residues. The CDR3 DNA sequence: TGTGCCAGCAGTTCCGAGCTAGCGGGCGACTACGAGCAGTACTTC. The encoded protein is CASSSELAGDYEQYF.

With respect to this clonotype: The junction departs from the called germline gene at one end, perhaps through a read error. In nucleotides, the CDR3 is TGTGCCAGCAGCCTAGCGGGGAGACCCCCTGAGCAGTTCTTC. Translation gives CASSLAGRPPEQFF. The chain links TRBV7-2 to TRBJ2-1; 9 bases map to TRBD2. There are 14 residues in the CDR3. Per the germline V gene, CDR1 is SGHTA and CDR2 is FQGNSA.

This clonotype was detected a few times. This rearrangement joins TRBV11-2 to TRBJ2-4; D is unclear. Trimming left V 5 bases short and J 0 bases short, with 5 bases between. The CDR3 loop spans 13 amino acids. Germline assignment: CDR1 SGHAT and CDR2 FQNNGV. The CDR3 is CASSPIAKNIQYF. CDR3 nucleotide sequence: TGTGCCAGCAGCCCAATAGCCAAAAACATTCAGTACTTC.

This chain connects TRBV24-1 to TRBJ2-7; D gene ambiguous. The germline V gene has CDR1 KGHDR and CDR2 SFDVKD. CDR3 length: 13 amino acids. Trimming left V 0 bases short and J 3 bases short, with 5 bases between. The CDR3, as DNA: TGTGCCACCAGTGATTTGACTATCTACGAGCAGTACTTC. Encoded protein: CATSDLTIYEQYF.

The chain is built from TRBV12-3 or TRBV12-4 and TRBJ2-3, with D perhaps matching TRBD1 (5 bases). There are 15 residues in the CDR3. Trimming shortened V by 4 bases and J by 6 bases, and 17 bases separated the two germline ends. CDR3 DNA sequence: TGTGCCAGCAGTTCTAGGACCCAGGGCGCGGATACGCAGTATTTT. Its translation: CASSSRTQGADTQYF.

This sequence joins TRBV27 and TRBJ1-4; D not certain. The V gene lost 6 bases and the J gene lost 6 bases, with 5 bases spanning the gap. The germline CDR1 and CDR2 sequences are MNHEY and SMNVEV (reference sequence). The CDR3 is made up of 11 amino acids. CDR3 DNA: TGTGCCAGCAGGATCGATGAAAAACTGTTTTTT. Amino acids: CASRIDEKLFF.

CDR3: CASSLDTWGYTF. CDR3 sequence (DNA): TGTGCCAGCAGCTTGGACACTTGGGGCTACACCTTC. The chain has TRBV12-3 or TRBV12-4 and TRBJ1-2; tentatively, D is TRBD1 (5 bases). Trimming took 6 bases from V and 8 from J, leaving 13 bases between them. CDR3 length: 12 residues.

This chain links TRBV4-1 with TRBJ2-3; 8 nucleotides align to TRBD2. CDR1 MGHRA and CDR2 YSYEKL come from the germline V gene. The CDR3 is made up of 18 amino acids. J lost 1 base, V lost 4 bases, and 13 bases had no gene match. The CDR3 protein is CASSPRAHSGTGTDTQYF. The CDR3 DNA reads TGCGCCAGCAGCCCCCGCGCCCATAGCGGGACTGGCACAGATACGCAGTATTTT.

CDR3 bases: TGTGCCAGCAAAATTGGCGGGAGCTACGAGCAGTACTTC. Protein: CASKIGGSYEQYF. The V and J genes are TRBV6-2 or TRBV6-3 and TRBJ2-7, with TRBD2 identical over 7 bases. There are 13 residues in the CDR3. Germline V gives CDR1 MNHEY, CDR2 SVGEGT. V dropped 7 bases and J dropped 3; count of bases not matched to a gene: 6.